Following are 19 T cell receptor beta chains from one sample sequenced in a study of blood T cell repertoires in COVID-19. The repertoire was sequenced with immunoSEQ multiplex PCR; TCRdb's copy has only in-frame clones and lacks some. The sample includes thousands of clones, less than 90% of them seen just once. Sequencing was performed on peripheral blood. These receptors were obtained from a human donor in a cohort sampled during active COVID-19.

The chain carries TRBV5-4 and TRBJ1-1, with D unclear. In germline, CDR1 is SGHNT, CDR2 YYREEE (reference sequence). The germline V and J ends were trimmed by 0 bases and 1 base, with 10 bases remaining between them. The CDR3 covers 15 residues. In DNA, the CDR3 is TGTGCCAGCAGCTTGGGTGGGCAACGGAACACTGAAGCTTTCTTT. This gives the protein CASSLGGQRNTEAFF.

The gene calls are TRBV7-8 and TRBJ1-1; no definite D call. Germline CDR1 and CDR2: SGHVS and FQNEAQ. Trimming pared 1 base from V and 1 base from J, leaving 7 bases between. This CDR3 spans 14 amino acids. The CDR3 protein is CASSLERGNTEAFF. The CDR3 bases are TGTGCCAGCAGCTTAGAGCGGGGGAACACTGAAGCTTTCTTT. The whole variable domain, remainder taken from reference TRBV7-8 and TRBJ1-1, is GAGVSQSPRYKVAKRGQDVALRCDPISGHVSLFWYQQALGQGPEFLTYFQNEAQLDKSGLPSDRFFAERPEGSVSTLKIQRTQQEDSAVYLCASSLERGNTEAFFGQGTRLTVV.

The chain links TRBV3-1 (or the pseudogene TRBV3-2) to TRBJ2-7; weak D call: TRBD1 (6 bases). Trimming took 0 bases from V and 4 from J, leaving 16 bases between them. Germline values: CDR1 LGHDT, CDR2 YNNKEL (reference sequence). The CDR3 sequence is 16 residues long. Here the CDR3 reads CASSQDPTGSGYEQYF. CDR3 DNA: TGTGCCAGCAGCCAAGATCCCACAGGGAGTGGGTACGAGCAGTACTTC.

This clone has more than one count but fewer than ten. The chain uses TRBV13 and TRBJ2-5; D perhaps matches TRBD2 (6 bases). The CDR3 has 13 residues. Germline CDR1 PRHDT, CDR2 FYEKMQ (reference sequence). V was trimmed by 5 bases and J by 2 bases, leaving 9 bases between them. CDR3 bases: TGTGCCAGCAGCCCGGGACTTCAAGAGACCCAGTACTTC. Residues: CASSPGLQETQYF.

The J gene is TRBJ1-1, the V gene TRBV5-4; no reliable D call. V dropped 4 bases and J dropped 9 bases, with 13 bases sitting between them. The CDR3 consists of 12 residues. Germline V gene data show CDR1 as SGHNT and CDR2 as YYREEE (reference sequence). CDR3 region: CASSRVGGKAFF. CDR3 bases: TGTGCCAGCAGCCGCGTAGGAGGGAAAGCTTTCTTT.

The rearrangement links TRBV10-3 to TRBJ1-5; D remains unclear. Between the trimmed V and J ends, which lost 6 bases and 3 bases, there was a span of 12 bases. The CDR3 extends over 14 amino acids. Germline V gene sequence: CDR1 ENHRY, CDR2 SYGVKD. In DNA form, the CDR3 reads TGTGCCATCAGGGCGGCCCCCGACAATCAGCCCCAGCATTTT. Encoded protein: CAIRAAPDNQPQHF.

This sequence joins TRBV7-9 and TRBJ1-4; TRBD1 might be the D (5 bases). Trimming stripped 5 bases from V and 8 bases from J, with 18 bases between. Germline V gene sequence: CDR1 SEHNR, CDR2 FQNEAQ (reference sequence). This CDR3 has 15 residues. The CDR3 reads CASSASGPGKEKLFF. The CDR3 nucleotides are TGTGCCAGCAGCGCTTCAGGGCCGGGTAAAGAAAAACTGTTTTTT.

This rearrangement joins TRBV12-3 or TRBV12-4 to TRBJ2-5, with 9 bases that match TRBD1. The length of the CDR3 is 13 residues. The V segment lost 8 bases and the J segment 2 bases; nucleotides outside the gene matches: 3. CDR3 region: CASGDRGQETQYF. The CDR3 bases are TGTGCCAGCGGAGACAGGGGGCAAGAGACCCAGTACTTC.

This clone was counted only a few times. This rearrangement joins TRBV6-5 to TRBJ1-2; the D gene is possibly TRBD1 (6 bases). The germline V and J ends were trimmed by 4 bases and 3 bases, with 15 bases remaining between them. The germline CDR1 and CDR2 sequences are MNHEY and SVGAGI. CDR3 length: 15 amino acids. The CDR3 coding sequence is TGTGCCAGCAGTTCCCCGAGGGGGGGGGACTATGGCTACACCTTC. Amino acid sequence: CASSSPRGGDYGYTF.

This chain connects TRBV10-1 to TRBJ2-7, with D perhaps matching TRBD2 (6 bases). Germline V gene lookup returns CDR1 WNHNN and CDR2 SYGVQD (reference sequence). CDR3 size: 16 residues. V shed 1 base and J shed 0 bases, with 13 bases lying between them. CDR3 DNA: TGCGCCAGCAGTGAGTGGCCTGCGGGGACCTCCTACGAGCAGTACTTC. Protein product: CASSEWPAGTSYEQYF.

The chain uses TRBV18 and TRBJ1-3, with D perhaps matching TRBD1 (6 bases). The V and J ends lost 6 bases and 0 bases respectively, with 18 bases between them. This CDR3 region has 17 residues. Per germline, CDR1 KGHSH and CDR2 LQKENI. The CDR3 DNA is TGTGCCAGCTCGCTCTCTTCGCTGGACAGCTCTGGAAACACCATATATTTT. This translates into CASSLSSLDSSGNTIYF. The whole variable domain, remainder taken from reference TRBV18 and TRBJ1-3, is NAGVMQNPRHLVRRRGQEARLRCSPMKGHSHVYWYRQLPEEGLKFMVYLQKENIIDESGMPKERFSAEFPKEGPSILRIQQVVRGDSAAYFCASSLSSLDSSGNTIYFGEGSWLTVV.

The chain carries TRBV3-1 (or the pseudogene TRBV3-2) and TRBJ2-3; TRBD2 aligns across 7 bases. V shed 3 bases and J 1 base; nucleotides not matched to a gene: 10. The CDR3 is made up of 17 amino acids. Germline V gene sequence: CDR1 LGHDT, CDR2 YNNKEL (reference sequence). CDR3 protein: CASSHGESGTGTDTQYF. The CDR3 coding sequence is TGTGCCAGCAGCCACGGGGAGAGCGGGACCGGCACAGATACGCAGTATTTT.

This clone was seen a single time. The V and J genes are TRBV11-3 and TRBJ1-2; D is possibly TRBD1 (5 bases). There are 13 residues in the CDR3. Germline CDR1 is SGHNT and CDR2 is YENEEA. V was pared by 5 bases and J by 5 bases, with 12 bases between. In DNA form, the CDR3 reads TGTGCCAGCAGCCGGGGGGAAGGATATGGCTACACCTTC. This encodes CASSRGEGYGYTF.

V is TRBV5-1 and J is TRBJ2-6; D is uncertain. Germline assignment: CDR1 SGHRS and CDR2 YFSETQ. The CDR3 sequence is 13 residues long. The ends were cut back, 3 bases at V and 2 bases at J, with 3 bases in the middle. The CDR3 sequence is CASSSPGANVLTF. The CDR3 DNA is TGCGCCAGCAGCTCTCCTGGGGCCAACGTCCTGACTTTC.

This chain uses TRBV18 with TRBJ2-1, with 12 positions matching TRBD2. This CDR3 has 15 amino acids. V gave up 4 bases and J gave up 7 bases; unmatched junction bases: 5. The V gene's germline CDR1 is KGHSH and CDR2 LQKENI. The CDR3 bases are TGTGCCAGCTCACTGACTAGCGGGGGTTTAAATGAGCAGTTCTTC. Its protein product is CASSLTSGGLNEQFF. The variable domain in full, completed from reference TRBV18 and TRBJ2-1, reads NAGVMQNPRHLVRRRGQEARLRCSPMKGHSHVYWYRQLPEEGLKFMVYLQKENIIDESGMPKERFSAEFPKEGPSILRIQQVVRGDSAAYFCASSLTSGGLNEQFFGPGTRLTVL.

This chain uses TRBV19 with TRBJ2-2, with 9 nucleotides matching TRBD2. V lost 2 bases, J lost 4 bases, and 5 bases stayed unmatched. There are 16 residues in the CDR3. CDR1 and CDR2 (germline): LNHDA, SQIVND (reference sequence). The CDR3 protein is CASSIKARGGTGELFF. As DNA, the CDR3 is TGTGCCAGTAGTATAAAGGCGCGGGGGGGCACCGGGGAGCTGTTTTTT. Full variable domain (missing parts from reference TRBV19 and TRBJ2-2): DGGITQSPKYLFRKEGQNVTLSCEQNLNHDAMYWYRQDPGQGLRLIYYSQIVNDFQKGDIAEGYSVSREKKESFPLTVTSAQKNPTAFYLCASSIKARGGTGELFFGEGSRLTVL.

V gene TRBV27 combines with J gene TRBJ2-7, with 12 bases identical to TRBD2. The CDR3 covers 15 residues. V lost 5 bases, J lost 0 bases, and 2 bases stayed unmatched. Germline V gene sequence: CDR1 MNHEY, CDR2 SMNVEV (reference sequence). CDR3 loop: CASSPSGGVSYEQYF. The CDR3 DNA reads TGTGCCAGCAGTCCTAGCGGGGGGGTCTCCTACGAGCAGTACTTC.

The V call is TRBV6-5, the J call TRBJ1-1; 7 nucleotides match TRBD1. The CDR3 has 14 amino acids. Germline V gives CDR1 MNHEY, CDR2 SVGAGI. Trimming removed 7 bases from V and 5 bases from J; junction bases left unmatched: 10. The CDR3 DNA reads as TGTGCCAGCACCCCCGGGACAGTGCTAACTGAAGCTTTCTTT. This sequence encodes CASTPGTVLTEAFF.

V usage is TRBV11-2 and J usage is TRBJ1-1; D ambiguous. This CDR3 is built from 15 residues. The V end was cut by 1 base, the J end by 3 bases, with 12 bases between. CDR1 and CDR2 from the germline V gene are SGHAT and FQNNGV. CDR3 sequence: CASSLGPQRDTEAFF. The CDR3 DNA reads TGTGCCAGCAGCTTAGGCCCCCAACGGGACACTGAAGCTTTCTTT.